This TCR beta chain was obtained from a study of OX40 agonist ivuxolimab in advanced cancers. Study overall: Ivuxolimab is a fully human IgG2 antibody that activates OX40 (CD134). Prior therapy, whether anti-PD-1, anti-PD-L1 or anti-CTLA-4, was allowed, and roughly 44% had some. Findings and limits, study-wide: In the 0.1 to 3.0 mg/kg range, CD4+ and CD8+ blood T cells had expanded clonally by week 6. Averaged across samples, CD8+ T cells carried more expanded clones than CD4+ did.

The data were produced by immunoSEQ multiplex PCR, yet TCRdb's version contains in-frame clones alone and is incomplete. The table includes 60,000 to 75,000 clones, more than 85% detected once. Concerning this clone itself: The antigen is not known.

CDR3 length: 17 amino acids. Germline values: CDR1 SGHRS, CDR2 YFSETQ. The V and J ends lost 3 bases and 0 bases respectively, with 16 bases between them. The sequences come from CD4+ or CD8+ T cells sorted from blood, collected in a trial of the OX40 agonist ivuxolimab. The chain couples TRBV5-1 to TRBJ2-1, with a tentative D call TRBD2 (5 bases). The receptor was isolated from an adult with an advanced solid tumor such as melanoma, head and neck, liver or kidney cancer. The CDR3 reads CASSWEFGLDSYNEQFF. The CDR3 DNA sequence: TGCGCCAGCAGCTGGGAGTTCGGACTGGACTCCTACAATGAGCAGTTCTTC.